The entry below gives a single T cell receptor beta chain sequence along with its context. The sample originates from a study of blood T cell repertoires in COVID-19. Looking at the study overall: The origin of the acute and convalescent COVID-19 samples was the United States, Italy and Spain. From T cells, B-cell-depleted T cells, or PBMCs came the material, which was cDNA or gDNA.

The V and J ends lost 1 base and 7 bases respectively, with 14 bases between them. The V gene's germline CDR1 is LGHDT and CDR2 YNNKEL (reference sequence). The CDR3 has 15 residues. Per the original methods: By means of reference gene primer amplification, nucleated cell counts were estimated. Assay used: immunoSEQ multiplex PCR; TCRdb lists only in-frame clones, some missing. From that table come the V and J calls and clone size; the DNA was used to work out D and trimming. The sample includes roughly 260,000 clones, roughly nine tenths of them seen just once. The origin of this receptor is a man between 60 and 75 years old who had recovered from COVID-19. The material sequenced was peripheral blood. The V and J genes are TRBV3-1 (or the pseudogene TRBV3-2) and TRBJ2-1; no definite D call. CDR3 nucleotide sequence: TGTGCCAGCAGCCAAGTTGCAGACGTGAGGAATGAGCAGTTCTTC. Encoded protein: CASSQVADVRNEQFF.